This passage covers 8 T cell receptor beta chains from one sample sequenced in a study of blood T cell repertoires in COVID-19. Assay: immunoSEQ multiplex PCR; the TCRdb copy retains only in-frame clones and omits some. The sample consists of 150,000 or so clones, roughly 86% of them appearing once. Sequencing input: peripheral blood. The receptors were gathered from a man aged 45-60 years with active or convalescent COVID-19.

This clone has more than one count but fewer than ten. The chain links TRBV10-1 to TRBJ2-7; 7 bases fit TRBD1. The CDR3 totals 12 residues. Germline V gene data show CDR1 as WNHNN and CDR2 as SYGVQD (reference sequence). Unmatched junction bases numbered 6, after V lost 1 base and J lost 12 bases. The CDR3 reads CASSEFRQGSYF. Here the CDR3 DNA reads TGCGCCAGCAGTGAGTTCCGACAGGGTTCGTACTTC.

The rearrangement joins TRBV5-1 to TRBJ1-2; tentative D call: TRBD1 (5 bases). This CDR3 contains 14 residues. Trimming removed 4 bases from V and 2 bases from J, with 12 bases in between. Germline CDR1 SGHRS, CDR2 YFSETQ. In DNA form, the CDR3 reads TGCGCCAGCAGCCCCAGGGAGGGCAACTATGGCTACACCTTC. Amino acids: CASSPREGNYGYTF.

V and J are TRBV7-3 and TRBJ2-2; no clear D gene. Germline V gives CDR1 SGHTA, CDR2 FQGTGA. This CDR3 region has 15 residues. V was trimmed by 2 bases and J by 4 bases, leaving 11 bases between them. CDR3 DNA sequence: TGTGCCAGCAGCTTATGGCAGCCGGGCACCGGGGAGCTGTTTTTT. It encodes CASSLWQPGTGELFF. The whole variable domain, filled in from reference TRBV7-3 and TRBJ2-2, reads GAGVSQTPSNKVTEKGKYVELRCDPISGHTALYWYRQSLGQGPEFLIYFQGTGAADDSGLPNDRFFAVRPEGSVSTLKIQRTERGDSAVYLCASSLWQPGTGELFFGEGSRLTVL.

The V gene is TRBV7-2, the J gene TRBJ2-2; TRBD2 matches at 7 bases. V lost 2 bases, J lost 2 bases, and 5 bases stayed unmatched. The germline CDR1 and CDR2 sequences are SGHTA and FQGNSA. The CDR3 sequence is 16 residues long. The CDR3 DNA reads as TGTGCCAGCAGCTTACAAGGCGGGAGAAACACCGGGGAGCTGTTTTTT. Translating gives CASSLQGGRNTGELFF.

The chain combines TRBV7-6 with TRBJ2-3; TRBD2 might be the D (6 bases). V was clipped by 8 bases and J by 0 bases, with 15 bases between them. Germline CDR1 and CDR2: SGHVS and FNYEAQ. The CDR3 is 15 residues long. This CDR3 is CASGAGRGSTDTQYF. In DNA, the CDR3 is TGTGCCAGCGGCGCCGGGCGGGGTAGCACAGATACGCAGTATTTT.

The genes are TRBV19 and TRBJ1-5; TRBD1 agrees at 11 bases. V was pared by 7 bases and J by 7 bases, with 12 bases of the junction left unmatched. Germline CDR1 reads LNHDA; CDR2 reads SQIVND (reference sequence). The CDR3 consists of 16 residues. CDR3 nucleotides: TGTGCCAGTACCCCCGGGACAGGGGGTTCAGGCCAGCCCCAGCATTTT. As protein: CASTPGTGGSGQPQHF.

The chain couples TRBV7-2 to TRBJ1-2, with 10 bases that match TRBD1. The germline V gene encodes CDR1 SGHTA and CDR2 FQGNSA. The CDR3 has 15 residues. V dropped 5 bases and J dropped 4; count of bases not matched to a gene: 7. The CDR3, as DNA: TGTGCCAGCAGCCAGGTGGGACAGGGGATCTATGGCTACACCTTC. It encodes CASSQVGQGIYGYTF.

J is TRBJ1-3 and V is TRBV7-2; unclear D gene. The CDR3 is 16 residues long. CDR1 is SGHTA and CDR2 is FQGNSA in the germline V gene. The ends were cut back, 3 bases at V and 2 bases at J, with 14 bases in the middle. The CDR3 DNA follows: TGTGCCAGCAGCTTGGAAGGGAGAAAGGCTGGAAACACCATATATTTT. Residues: CASSLEGRKAGNTIYF.